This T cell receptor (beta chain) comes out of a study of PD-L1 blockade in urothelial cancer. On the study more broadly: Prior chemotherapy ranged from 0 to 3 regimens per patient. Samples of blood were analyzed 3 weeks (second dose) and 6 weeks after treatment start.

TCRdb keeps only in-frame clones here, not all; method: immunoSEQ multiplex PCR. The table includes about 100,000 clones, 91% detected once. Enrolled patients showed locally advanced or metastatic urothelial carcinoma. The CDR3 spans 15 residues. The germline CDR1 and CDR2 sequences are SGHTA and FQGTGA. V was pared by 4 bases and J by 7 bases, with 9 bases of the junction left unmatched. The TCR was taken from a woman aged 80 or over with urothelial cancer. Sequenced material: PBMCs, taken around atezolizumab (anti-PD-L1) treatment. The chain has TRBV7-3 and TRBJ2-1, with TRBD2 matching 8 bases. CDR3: CASSSAGTSVNEQFF. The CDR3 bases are TGTGCCAGCAGCTCGGCCGGGACTAGTGTGAATGAGCAGTTCTTC.